This T cell receptor beta chain was sequenced during a study of patients and donors after allogeneic stem cell transplantation (dated by TCRdb to about 2020). The library was produced with RT-PCR. The reads were generated on a NextSeq 550. TCRdb redid the processing of the public reads, applying fastp at Q25 and MiXCR, and retained in-frame beta chains. Each entry merges the rows of one CDR3 protein and shows their most common DNA and genes. Across this sample there are approximately 200,000 distinct CDR3 sequences, with 38% seen only once. The ten largest clones represent 9.5% to 13% of the sample. Relative to germline, V is 5 bases shorter and J is 1 base shorter, with 7 bases between their ends. The cysteine opens and the phenylalanine closes a CDR3 of 13 amino acids. Just the 39-base CDR3 DNA is kept, in frame starting at base 1. The CDR1 and CDR2 encoded by the germline V gene are SGHRS and YFSETQ.

Only a few counts were recorded for this clonotype. Its antigen has not been determined. Base qualities are missing; no much larger clone stands one base away. Input material: blood, either unsorted or a sorted T cell fraction (not recorded which). Here the chain combines TRBV5-1 and TRBJ1-3; the D gene is unclear. The receptor was isolated from a human donor who was either an allogeneic HSCT recipient or a stem cell or donor lymphocyte infusion donor (not recorded which). It is not recorded whose cells these are; they may come from a transplant donor. DNA sequence: TGCGCCAGCAGGAGCGGGTCTGGAAACACCATATATTTT. This sequence encodes CASRSGSGNTIYF.